This T cell receptor (beta chain) was recovered during a study of blood T cell repertoires in COVID-19 (dated by TCRdb to the early 2020s). Background for the entire study: Samples covering the acute and convalescent phases of COVID-19 were provided by collaborators in the United States, Italy and Spain. The samples were drawn from the first 160 participants of the ongoing ImmuneRACE study and from 950 to 1,500 subjects provided by 6 global collaborators. Nearly every sample came with metadata listing a de-identified subject ID, COVID-19 status, age in years and sex. The dataset comprised deeply sampled blood TCRbeta repertoires from subjects exposed to, actively infected with, or recovered from COVID-19. The repertoires were released in a freely available public database meant as a resource for research on the immune response to SARS-CoV-2. The material from the prospective study consisted of cDNA or gDNA derived from T cells, B-cell-depleted T cells, or PBMCs. Where available, HLA class I and class II types were taken from metadata supplied by the sample provider and were not determined by assay-based typing.

Paper-wide results and their limitations: The amount of clinical and demographic metadata varied by source and participant and was provided uncurated.

Participants in the prospective study were aged about 18 to 95 years, lived in 24 United States geographic areas, and enrolled through a virtual design. In the prospective study, cohorts were assigned on the basis of participant-reported clinical history obtained from a screening survey and a study questionnaire. A participant counted as exposed if, within 2 weeks of entering the study, that participant had been in contact with someone who had a PCR-confirmed or clinician-diagnosed COVID-19 case. In the prospective study, whole blood, serum and a nasopharyngeal or oropharyngeal swab were collected from each participant by mobile phlebotomists. Over an approximately 2-month period, participants in the prospective study had the option of providing additional blood draws and questionnaires. Blood samples from the prospective study were shipped frozen or at room temperature prior to DNA extraction.

Comments on this clone: Its antigen is currently not known. No base quality values were provided; no much bigger clone lies one nucleotide off.

V lost 6 bases and J lost 4 bases; the stretch between them is 9 bases long. CDR1 DFQATT and CDR2 SNEGSKA were looked up in the germline V gene (reference sequence). The CDR3 starts with the cysteine, ends with the phenylalanine, and has 11 residues. The only DNA kept is the CDR3, 33 bases in frame from the first base. TCRbeta CDR3 regions were amplified from genomic DNA by means of the immunoSEQ Assay, a bias-controlled multiplex PCR. Turning to the authors' computational methods: Within the assay, amplification of reference gene primers was used to estimate how many nucleated cells each sample contained. Sequence reads were collapsed and filtered to measure the absolute abundance of every unique TCRbeta CDR3 rearrangement. Productive Simpson clonality was computed per sample as the square root of Simpson's diversity index over productive rearrangements. Held by TCRdb, this immuneACCESS table contains in-frame sequences only and omits some clones. Under half of the omission traces to an unresolved V gene where checked; the cause of the rest is unknown. V, J and clone size reflect that table, while D and trimming were determined from the DNA. For this sample there are under 450,000 clones; 90% to 95% appear just once. The ten largest clones take up more than 0.85% of the sample.

In this chain, TRBV20-1 is recombined with TRBJ1-2, with no D gene named confidently. Sequences were obtained from PBMCs or T cells enriched from blood (not recorded which). The receptor's source is a woman between 40 and 50 years old who had been exposed to COVID-19. The CDR3 corresponds to CSAPSVYGYTF. The base sequence is TGCAGTGCCCCCTCGGTCTATGGCTACACCTTC.